Included here is one T cell receptor (beta chain) sequence, with context. Its matching antigen is unknown. The data were obtained in a study of regulatory T cells in long-lasting Graves disease. Through Arm-PCR of CDR3 regions and iRepertoire HTBI primers, TCR beta libraries were built. Authors' methods: Identified across the samples were 62 TRBV segments and approximately 14 TRBJ segments. TCRdb independently ran MiXCR on the multiplex PCR reads; one entry per CDR3 protein. These V and J calls originate from TCRdb's pipeline instead of the authors' own analysis. This sample has a few hundred thousand distinct CDR3 sequences; about 15% occur once, and the top ten carry 17%. Whole-study findings and limits: Among samples with persistent disease, TRBV28, TRBJ1-2 and TRBJ2-5 were favored.

The time point here: newly diagnosed GD, antithyroid drugs for less than 3 months. There was RNA extracted from PBMCs, and the TCR library was made from it. V shed 1 base and J 7 bases; nucleotides not matched to a gene: 14. The length of the CDR3 is 18 residues. Germline V lookup: CDR1 MNHEY, CDR2 SMNVEV (reference sequence). These data also formed part of another study, on T cells in Graves' hyperthyroidism and ophthalmopathy. From that paper: Each patient was aged 18 to 65 and had newly diagnosed hyperthyroidism of under 2 months' duration. The study used the HTBI primer set for a first-round RT-PCR of the TCR CDR3.

The clonotype originates from a woman between 45 and 65 years old with Graves disease. This sequence joins TRBV27 and TRBJ2-1, with 9 bases matching TRBD2. The sample consisted of peripheral blood mononuclear cells (PBMCs), taken at new diagnosis, from a patient treated with antithyroid drugs. DNA for the CDR3: TGTGCCAGCAGTTTATTCCCCCCCGGCGGGAGGGTTTCAAATGAGCAGTTCTTC. This sequence encodes CASSLFPPGGRVSNEQFF.